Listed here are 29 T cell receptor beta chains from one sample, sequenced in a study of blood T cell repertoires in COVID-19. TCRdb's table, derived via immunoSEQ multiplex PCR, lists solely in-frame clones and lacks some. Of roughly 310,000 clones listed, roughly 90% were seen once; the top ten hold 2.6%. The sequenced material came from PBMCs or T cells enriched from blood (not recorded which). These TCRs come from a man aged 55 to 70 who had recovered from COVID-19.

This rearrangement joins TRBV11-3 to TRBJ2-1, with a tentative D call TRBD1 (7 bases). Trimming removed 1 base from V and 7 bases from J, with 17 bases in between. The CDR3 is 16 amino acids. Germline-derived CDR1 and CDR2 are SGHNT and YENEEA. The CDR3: CASSLGYRGGPNEQFF. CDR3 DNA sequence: TGTGCCAGCAGCTTAGGGTACAGGGGAGGCCCTAATGAGCAGTTCTTC.

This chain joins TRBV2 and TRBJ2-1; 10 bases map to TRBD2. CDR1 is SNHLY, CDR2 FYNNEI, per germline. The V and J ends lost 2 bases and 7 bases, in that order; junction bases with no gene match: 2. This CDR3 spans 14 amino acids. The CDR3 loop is CASSELLAGNEQFF. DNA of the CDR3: TGTGCCAGCAGTGAATTACTAGCGGGAAATGAGCAGTTCTTC.

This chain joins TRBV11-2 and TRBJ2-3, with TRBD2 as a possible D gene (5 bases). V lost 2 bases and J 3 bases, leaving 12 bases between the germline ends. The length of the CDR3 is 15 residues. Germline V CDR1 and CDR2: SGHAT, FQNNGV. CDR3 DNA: TGTGCCAGCAGCTTAAGACTACTAAGGACAGATACGCAGTATTTT. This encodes CASSLRLLRTDTQYF.

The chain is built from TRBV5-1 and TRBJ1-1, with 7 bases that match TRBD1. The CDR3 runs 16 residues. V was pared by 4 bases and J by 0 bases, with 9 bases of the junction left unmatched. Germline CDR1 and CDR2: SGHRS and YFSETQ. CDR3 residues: CASSPQTGTVNTEAFF. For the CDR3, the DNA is TGCGCCAGCAGCCCTCAGACCGGGACAGTGAACACTGAAGCTTTCTTT.

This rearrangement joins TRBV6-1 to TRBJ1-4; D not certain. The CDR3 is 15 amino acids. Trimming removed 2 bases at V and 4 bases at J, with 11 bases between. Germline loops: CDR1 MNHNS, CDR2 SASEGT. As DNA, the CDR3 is TGTGCCAGCAGTGAACGCCCGAGGGATAATGAAAAACTGTTTTTT. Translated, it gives CASSERPRDNEKLFF.

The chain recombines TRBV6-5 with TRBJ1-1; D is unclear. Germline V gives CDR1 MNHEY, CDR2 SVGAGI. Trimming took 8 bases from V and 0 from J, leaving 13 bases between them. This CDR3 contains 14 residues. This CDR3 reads CASAKVGMNTEAFF. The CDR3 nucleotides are TGTGCCAGCGCCAAGGTGGGCATGAACACTGAAGCTTTCTTT.

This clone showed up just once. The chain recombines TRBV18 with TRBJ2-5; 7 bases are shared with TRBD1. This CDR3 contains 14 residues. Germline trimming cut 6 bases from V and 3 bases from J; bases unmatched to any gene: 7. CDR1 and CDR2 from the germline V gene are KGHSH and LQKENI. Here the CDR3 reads CASSWTGSKETQYF. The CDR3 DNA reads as TGTGCCAGCTCGTGGACAGGTTCGAAAGAGACCCAGTACTTC.

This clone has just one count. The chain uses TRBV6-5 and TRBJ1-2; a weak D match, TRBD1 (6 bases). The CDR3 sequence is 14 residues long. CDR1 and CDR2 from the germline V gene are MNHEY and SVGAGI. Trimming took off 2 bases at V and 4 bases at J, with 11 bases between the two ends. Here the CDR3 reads CASSYAQGTYGYTF. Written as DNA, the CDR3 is TGTGCCAGCAGTTACGCTCAGGGGACCTATGGCTACACCTTC.

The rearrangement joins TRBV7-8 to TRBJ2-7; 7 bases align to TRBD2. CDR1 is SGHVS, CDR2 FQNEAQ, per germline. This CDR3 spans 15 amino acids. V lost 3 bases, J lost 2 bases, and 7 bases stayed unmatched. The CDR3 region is CASSFGGDFTYEQYF. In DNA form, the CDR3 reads TGTGCCAGCAGCTTTGGGGGGGACTTTACCTACGAGCAGTACTTC.

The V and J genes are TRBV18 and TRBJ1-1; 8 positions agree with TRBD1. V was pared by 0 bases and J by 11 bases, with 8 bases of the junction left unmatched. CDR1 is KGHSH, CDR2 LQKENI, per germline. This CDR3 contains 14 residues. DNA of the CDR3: TGTGCCAGCTCACCACCTCCAGGGGGCCATGGGGCTTTCTTT. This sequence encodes CASSPPPGGHGAFF.

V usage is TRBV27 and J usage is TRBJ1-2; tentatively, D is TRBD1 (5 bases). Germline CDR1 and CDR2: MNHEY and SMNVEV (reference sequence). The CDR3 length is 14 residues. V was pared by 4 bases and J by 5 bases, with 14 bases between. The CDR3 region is CASSSIGGSYGYTF. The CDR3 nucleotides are TGTGCCAGCAGTTCGATCGGGGGTTCTTATGGCTACACCTTC.

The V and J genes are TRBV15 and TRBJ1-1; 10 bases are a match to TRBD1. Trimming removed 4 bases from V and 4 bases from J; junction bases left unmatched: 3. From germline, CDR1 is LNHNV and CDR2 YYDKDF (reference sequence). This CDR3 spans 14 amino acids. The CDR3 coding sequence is TGTGCCACCAGCAACGACAGGGGGCTCACTGAAGCTTTCTTT. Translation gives CATSNDRGLTEAFF.

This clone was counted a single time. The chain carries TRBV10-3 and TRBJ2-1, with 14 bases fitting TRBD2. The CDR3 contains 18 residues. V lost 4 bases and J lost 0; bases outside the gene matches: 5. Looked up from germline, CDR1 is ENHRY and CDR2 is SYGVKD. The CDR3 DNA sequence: TGTGCCATCAGTGCCGGGACTAGCGGGGGTGGCTCCTACAATGAGCAGTTCTTC. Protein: CAISAGTSGGGSYNEQFF.

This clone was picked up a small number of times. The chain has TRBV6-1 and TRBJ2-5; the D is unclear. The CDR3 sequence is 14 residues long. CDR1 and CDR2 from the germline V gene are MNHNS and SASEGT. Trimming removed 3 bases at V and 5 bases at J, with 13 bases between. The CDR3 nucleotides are TGTGCCAGCAGTGAGGTGCTTAGCCGGGAGACCCAGTACTTC. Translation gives CASSEVLSRETQYF.

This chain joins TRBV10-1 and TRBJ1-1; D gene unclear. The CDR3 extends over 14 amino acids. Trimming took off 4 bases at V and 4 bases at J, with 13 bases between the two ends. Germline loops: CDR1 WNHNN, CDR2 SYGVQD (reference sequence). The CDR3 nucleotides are TGCGCCAGCAGTGGTCACGCCGCAGGCACTGAAGCTTTCTTT. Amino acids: CASSGHAAGTEAFF.

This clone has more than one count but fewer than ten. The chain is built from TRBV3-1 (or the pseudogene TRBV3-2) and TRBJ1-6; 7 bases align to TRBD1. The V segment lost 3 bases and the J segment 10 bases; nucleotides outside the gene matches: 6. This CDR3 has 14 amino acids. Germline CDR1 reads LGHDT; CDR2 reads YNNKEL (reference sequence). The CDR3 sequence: CASSHEGARSPLHF. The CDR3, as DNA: TGTGCCAGCAGCCACGAGGGGGCGCGGTCACCCCTCCACTTT.

This chain's CDR3 is CASSPTGTGMDSPLHF. Here the CDR3 DNA reads TGTGCCAGCAGCCCTACCGGGACAGGGATGGATTCACCCCTCCACTTT. The V call is TRBV3-1 (or the pseudogene TRBV3-2), the J call TRBJ1-6; TRBD1 matches at 9 bases. Germline assignment: CDR1 LGHDT and CDR2 YNNKEL (reference sequence). V lost 4 bases to trimming and J lost 8 bases; unmatched junction nucleotides: 9. The CDR3 runs to 16 residues.

As DNA, the CDR3 is TGTGCCAGCAGGGATCCGGGACTAGGTCTCGACGAGCAGTACTTC. It encodes CASRDPGLGLDEQYF. The chain has TRBV7-9 and TRBJ2-7; 8 bases are shared with TRBD2. This CDR3 is built from 15 residues. Looked up from germline, CDR1 is SEHNR and CDR2 is FQNEAQ (reference sequence). J was trimmed by 5 bases and V by 6 bases; bases with no gene match: 12.

Here the CDR3 reads CSASGGGWDNQPQHF. CDR3 sequence (DNA): TGCAGTGCTAGTGGAGGGGGCTGGGACAATCAGCCCCAGCATTTT. The V gene is TRBV20-1, the J gene TRBJ1-5; 7 bases match TRBD1. CDR1 is DFQATT, CDR2 SNEGSKA, per germline (reference sequence). J lost 3 bases, V lost 3 bases, and 8 bases had no gene match. The CDR3 is 15 amino acids.

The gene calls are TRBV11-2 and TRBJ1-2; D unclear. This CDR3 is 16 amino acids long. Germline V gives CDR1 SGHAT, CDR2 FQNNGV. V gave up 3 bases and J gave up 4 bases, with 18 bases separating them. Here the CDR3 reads CASSFETGGGSYGYTF. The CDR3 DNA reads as TGTGCCAGCAGCTTTGAGACTGGCGGAGGAAGCTATGGCTACACCTTC.

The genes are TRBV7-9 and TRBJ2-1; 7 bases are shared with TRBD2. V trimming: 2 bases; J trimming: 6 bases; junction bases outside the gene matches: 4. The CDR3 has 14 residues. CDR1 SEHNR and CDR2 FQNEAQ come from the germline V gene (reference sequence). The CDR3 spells CASSLREGGNEQFF. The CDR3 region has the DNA TGTGCCAGCAGCTTAAGGGAGGGAGGCAATGAGCAGTTCTTC.

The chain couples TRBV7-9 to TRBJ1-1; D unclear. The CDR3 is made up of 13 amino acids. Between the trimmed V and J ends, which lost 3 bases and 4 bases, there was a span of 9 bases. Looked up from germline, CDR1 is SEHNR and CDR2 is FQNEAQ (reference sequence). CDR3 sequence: CASSFLEVTEAFF. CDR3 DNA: TGTGCCAGCAGCTTCCTGGAGGTCACTGAAGCTTTCTTT.

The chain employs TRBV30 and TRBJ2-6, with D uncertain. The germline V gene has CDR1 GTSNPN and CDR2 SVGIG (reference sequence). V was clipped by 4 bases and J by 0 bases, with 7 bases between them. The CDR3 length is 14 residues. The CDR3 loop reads CAWTQVSGANVLTF. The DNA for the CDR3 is TGTGCCTGGACTCAGGTCTCTGGGGCCAACGTCCTGACTTTC.

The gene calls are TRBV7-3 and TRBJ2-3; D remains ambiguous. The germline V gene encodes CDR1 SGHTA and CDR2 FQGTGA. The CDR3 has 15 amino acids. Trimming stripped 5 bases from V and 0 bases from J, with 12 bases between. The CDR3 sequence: CASSQKTTSTDTQYF. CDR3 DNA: TGTGCCAGCAGCCAAAAGACAACTAGCACAGATACGCAGTATTTT.

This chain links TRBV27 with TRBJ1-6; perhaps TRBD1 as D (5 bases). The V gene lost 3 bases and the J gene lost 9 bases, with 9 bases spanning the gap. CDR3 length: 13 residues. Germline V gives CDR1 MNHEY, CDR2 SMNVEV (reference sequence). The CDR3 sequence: CASSFGGSSPLHF. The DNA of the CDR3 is TGTGCCAGCAGTTTCGGGGGGAGTTCACCCCTCCACTTT.

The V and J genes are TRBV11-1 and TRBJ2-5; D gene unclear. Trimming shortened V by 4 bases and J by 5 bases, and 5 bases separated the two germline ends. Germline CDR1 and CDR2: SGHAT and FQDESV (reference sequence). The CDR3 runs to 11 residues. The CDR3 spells CASSSRETQYF. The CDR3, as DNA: TGTGCCAGCAGCTCTAGGGAGACCCAGTACTTC.

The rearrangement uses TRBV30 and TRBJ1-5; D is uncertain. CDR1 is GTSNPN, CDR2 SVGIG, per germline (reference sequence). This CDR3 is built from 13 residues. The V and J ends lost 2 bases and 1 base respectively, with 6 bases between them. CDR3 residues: CAWSPSSNQPQHF. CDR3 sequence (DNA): TGTGCCTGGAGTCCGAGCAGCAATCAGCCCCAGCATTTT.

The CDR3: CASSFTGDNEQFF. The CDR3 nucleotides read TGTGCCAGCAGCTTCACGGGAGACAATGAGCAGTTCTTC. The chain couples TRBV3-1 (or the pseudogene TRBV3-2) to TRBJ2-1; D is possibly TRBD2 (6 bases). Trimming stripped 5 bases from V and 5 bases from J, with 10 bases between. This CDR3 contains 13 residues. Germline V gene lookup returns CDR1 LGHDT and CDR2 YNNKEL (reference sequence).

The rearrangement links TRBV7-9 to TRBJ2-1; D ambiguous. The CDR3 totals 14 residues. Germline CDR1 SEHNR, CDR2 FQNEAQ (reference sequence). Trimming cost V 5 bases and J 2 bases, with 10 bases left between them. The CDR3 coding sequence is TGTGCCAGCAGCCGTAGAGGAGCCTACAATGAGCAGTTCTTC. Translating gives CASSRRGAYNEQFF.